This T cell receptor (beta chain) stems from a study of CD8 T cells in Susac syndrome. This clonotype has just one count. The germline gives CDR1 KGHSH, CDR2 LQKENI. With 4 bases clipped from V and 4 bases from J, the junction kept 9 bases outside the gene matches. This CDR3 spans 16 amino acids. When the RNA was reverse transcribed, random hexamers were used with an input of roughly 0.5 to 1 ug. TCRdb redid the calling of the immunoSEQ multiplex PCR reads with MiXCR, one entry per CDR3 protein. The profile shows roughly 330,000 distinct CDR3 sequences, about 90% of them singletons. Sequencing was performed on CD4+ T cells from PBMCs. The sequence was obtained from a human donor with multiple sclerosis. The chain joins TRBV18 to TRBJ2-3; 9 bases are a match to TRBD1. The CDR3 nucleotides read TGTGCCAGCTCACTATTACAGGGGGCTGAAGCAGATACGCAGTATTTT. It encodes CASSLLQGAEADTQYF.